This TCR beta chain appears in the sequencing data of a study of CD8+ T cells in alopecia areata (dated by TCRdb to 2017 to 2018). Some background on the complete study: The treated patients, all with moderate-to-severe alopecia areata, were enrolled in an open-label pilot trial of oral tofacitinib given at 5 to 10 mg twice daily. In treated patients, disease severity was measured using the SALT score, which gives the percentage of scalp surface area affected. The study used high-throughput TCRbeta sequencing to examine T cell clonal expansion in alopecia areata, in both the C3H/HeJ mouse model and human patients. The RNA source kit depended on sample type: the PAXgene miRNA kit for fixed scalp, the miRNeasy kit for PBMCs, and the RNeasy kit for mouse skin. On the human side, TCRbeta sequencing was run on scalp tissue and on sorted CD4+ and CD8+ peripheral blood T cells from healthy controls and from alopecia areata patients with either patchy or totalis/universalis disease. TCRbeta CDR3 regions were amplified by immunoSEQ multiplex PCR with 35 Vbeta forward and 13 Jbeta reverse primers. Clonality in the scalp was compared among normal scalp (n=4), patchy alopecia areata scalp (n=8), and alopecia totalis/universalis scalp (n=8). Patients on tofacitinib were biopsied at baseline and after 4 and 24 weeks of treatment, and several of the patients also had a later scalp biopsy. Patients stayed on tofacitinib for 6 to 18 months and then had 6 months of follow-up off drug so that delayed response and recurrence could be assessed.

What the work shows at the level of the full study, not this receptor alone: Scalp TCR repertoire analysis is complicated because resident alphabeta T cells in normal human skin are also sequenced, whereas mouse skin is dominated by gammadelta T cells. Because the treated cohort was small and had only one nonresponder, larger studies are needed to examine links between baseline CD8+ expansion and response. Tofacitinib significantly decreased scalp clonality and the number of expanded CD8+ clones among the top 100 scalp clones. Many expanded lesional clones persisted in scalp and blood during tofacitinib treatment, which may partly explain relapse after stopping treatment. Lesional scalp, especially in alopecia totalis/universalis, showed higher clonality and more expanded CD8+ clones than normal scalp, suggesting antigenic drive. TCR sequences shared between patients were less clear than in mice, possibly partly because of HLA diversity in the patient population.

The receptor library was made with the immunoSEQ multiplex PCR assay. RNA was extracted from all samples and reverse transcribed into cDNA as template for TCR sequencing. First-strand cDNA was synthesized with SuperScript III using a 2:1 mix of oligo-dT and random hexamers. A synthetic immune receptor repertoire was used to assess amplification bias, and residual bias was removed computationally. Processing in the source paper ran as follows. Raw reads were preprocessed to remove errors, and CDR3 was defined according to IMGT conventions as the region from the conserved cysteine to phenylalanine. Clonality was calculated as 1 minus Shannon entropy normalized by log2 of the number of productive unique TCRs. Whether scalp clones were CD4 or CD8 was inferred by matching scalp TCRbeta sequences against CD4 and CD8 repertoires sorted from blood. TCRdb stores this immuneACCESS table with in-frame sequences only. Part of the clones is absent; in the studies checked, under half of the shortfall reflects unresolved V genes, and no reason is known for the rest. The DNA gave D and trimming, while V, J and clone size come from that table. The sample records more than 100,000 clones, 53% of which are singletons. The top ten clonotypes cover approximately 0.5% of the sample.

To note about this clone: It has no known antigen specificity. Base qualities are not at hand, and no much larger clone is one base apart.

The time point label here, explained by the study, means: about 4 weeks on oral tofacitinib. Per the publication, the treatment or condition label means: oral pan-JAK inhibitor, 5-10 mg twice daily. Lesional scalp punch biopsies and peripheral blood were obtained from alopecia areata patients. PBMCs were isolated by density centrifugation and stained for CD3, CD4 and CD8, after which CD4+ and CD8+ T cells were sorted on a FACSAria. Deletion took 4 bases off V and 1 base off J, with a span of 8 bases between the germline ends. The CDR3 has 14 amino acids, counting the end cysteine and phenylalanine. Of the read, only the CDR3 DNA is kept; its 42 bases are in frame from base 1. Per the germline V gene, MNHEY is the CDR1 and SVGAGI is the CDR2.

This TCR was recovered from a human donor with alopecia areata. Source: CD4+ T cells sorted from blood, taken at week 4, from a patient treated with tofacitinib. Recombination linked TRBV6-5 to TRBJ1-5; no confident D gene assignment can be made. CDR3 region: CASSWGGSNQPQHF. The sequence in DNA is TGTGCCAGCAGTTGGGGTGGGAGCAATCAGCCCCAGCATTTT.